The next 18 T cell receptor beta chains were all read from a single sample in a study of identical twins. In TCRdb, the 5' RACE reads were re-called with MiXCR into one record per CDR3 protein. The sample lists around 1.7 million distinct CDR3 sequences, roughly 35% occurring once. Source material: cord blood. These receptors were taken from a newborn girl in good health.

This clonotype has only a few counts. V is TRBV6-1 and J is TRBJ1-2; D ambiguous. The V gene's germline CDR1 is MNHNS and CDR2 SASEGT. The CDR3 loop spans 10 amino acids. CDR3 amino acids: CLTTVYGYTF. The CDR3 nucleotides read TGTTTAACTACGGTGTATGGCTACACCTTC.

Written as DNA, the CDR3 is TGTGCCAGCAGCGTAGCTCCGACTAGCGGGAGTTCGAATGAGCAGTACTTC. It is translated as CASSVAPTSGSSNEQYF. V gene TRBV9 combines with J gene TRBJ2-5, with 12 bases that match TRBD2. CDR1 SGDLS and CDR2 YYNGEE come from the germline V gene. V shed 0 bases and J 11 bases; nucleotides not matched to a gene: 14. The CDR3 has 17 residues. Full variable domain (remainder filled in from reference TRBV9 and TRBJ2-5): DSGVTQTPKHLITATGQRVTLRCSPRSGDLSVYWYQQSLDQGLQFLIQYYNGEERAKGNILERFSAQQFPDLHSELNLSSLELGDSALYFCASSVAPTSGSSNEQYFGPGTRLLVL.

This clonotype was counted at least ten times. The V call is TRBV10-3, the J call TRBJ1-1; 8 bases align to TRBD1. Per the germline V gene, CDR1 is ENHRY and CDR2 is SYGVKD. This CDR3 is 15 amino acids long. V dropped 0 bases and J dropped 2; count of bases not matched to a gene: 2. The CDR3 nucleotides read TGTGCCATCAGTGAGTCAGGACAGGGAAACACTGAAGCTTTCTTT. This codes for CAISESGQGNTEAFF.

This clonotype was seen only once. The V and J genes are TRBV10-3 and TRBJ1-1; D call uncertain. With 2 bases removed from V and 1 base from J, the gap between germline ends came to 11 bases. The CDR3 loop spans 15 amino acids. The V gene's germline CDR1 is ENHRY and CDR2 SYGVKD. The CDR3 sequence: CAISELSMRNTEAFF. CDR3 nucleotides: TGTGCCATCAGTGAGCTCTCAATGAGGAACACTGAAGCTTTCTTT.

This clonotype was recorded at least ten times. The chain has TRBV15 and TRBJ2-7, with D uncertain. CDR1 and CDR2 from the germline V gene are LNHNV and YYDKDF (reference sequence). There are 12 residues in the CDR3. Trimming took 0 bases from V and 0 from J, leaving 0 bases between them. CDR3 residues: CATSRDSYEQYF. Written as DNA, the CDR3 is TGTGCCACCAGCAGAGACTCCTACGAGCAGTACTTC.

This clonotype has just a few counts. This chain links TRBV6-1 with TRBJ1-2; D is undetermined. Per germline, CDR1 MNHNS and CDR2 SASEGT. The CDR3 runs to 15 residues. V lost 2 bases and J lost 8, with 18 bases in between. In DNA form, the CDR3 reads TGTGCCAGCAGTGAACTCCTAGCCGTCAGTCTGGGCTACACCTTC. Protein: CASSELLAVSLGYTF.

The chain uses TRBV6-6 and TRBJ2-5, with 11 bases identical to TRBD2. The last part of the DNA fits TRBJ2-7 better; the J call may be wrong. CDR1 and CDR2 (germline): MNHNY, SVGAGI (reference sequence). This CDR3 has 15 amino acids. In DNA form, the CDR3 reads TGTGCCAGCAGTACCACTAGCGGGAGTGGGTACGAGCAGTACTTC. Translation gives CASSTTSGSGYEQYF.

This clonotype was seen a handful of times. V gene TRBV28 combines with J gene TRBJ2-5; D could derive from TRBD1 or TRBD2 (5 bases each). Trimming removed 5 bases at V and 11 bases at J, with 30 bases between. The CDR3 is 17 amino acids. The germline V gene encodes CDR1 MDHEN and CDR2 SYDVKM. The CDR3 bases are TGTGCCAGCAGTCCGAACCCCCGGGACCCCGGGTGGCCTGAGCAGTACTTC. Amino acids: CASSPNPRDPGWPEQYF.

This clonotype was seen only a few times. CDR3 loop: CASSQTRGSITDTQYF. The CDR3 DNA sequence: TGTGCCAGCAGCCAAACGAGAGGCTCTATCACAGATACGCAGTATTTT. The chain is built from TRBV3-1 and TRBJ2-3; D unresolved. V was shortened by 2 bases and J by 2 bases, with 14 bases between the two germline ends. The length of the CDR3 is 16 residues. CDR1 and CDR2 (germline): LGHDT, YNNKEL (reference sequence).

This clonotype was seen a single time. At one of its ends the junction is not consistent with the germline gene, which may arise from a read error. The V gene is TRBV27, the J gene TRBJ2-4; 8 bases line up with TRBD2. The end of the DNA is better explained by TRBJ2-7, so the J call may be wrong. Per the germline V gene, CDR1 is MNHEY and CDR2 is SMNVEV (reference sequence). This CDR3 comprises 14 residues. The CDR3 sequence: CAGSLGREVYEQYF. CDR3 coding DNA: TGTGCCGGCAGTTTAGGGCGGGAGGTATACGAGCAGTACTTC.

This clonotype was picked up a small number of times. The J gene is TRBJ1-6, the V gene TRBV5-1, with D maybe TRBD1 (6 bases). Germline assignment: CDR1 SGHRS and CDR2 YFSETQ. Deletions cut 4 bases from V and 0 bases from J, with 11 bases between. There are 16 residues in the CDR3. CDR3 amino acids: CASSPGQTSYNSPLHF. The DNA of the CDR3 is TGCGCCAGCAGCCCCGGACAGACCTCCTATAATTCACCCCTCCACTTT.

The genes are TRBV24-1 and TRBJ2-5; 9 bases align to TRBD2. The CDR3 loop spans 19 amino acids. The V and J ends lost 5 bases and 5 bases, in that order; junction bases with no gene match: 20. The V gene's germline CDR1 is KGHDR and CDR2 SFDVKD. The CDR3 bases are TGTGCCACCAGTGTCTTGAACCGGGTCAGCGGGAGGTTCTCGGAGACCCAGTACTTC. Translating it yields CATSVLNRVSGRFSETQYF.

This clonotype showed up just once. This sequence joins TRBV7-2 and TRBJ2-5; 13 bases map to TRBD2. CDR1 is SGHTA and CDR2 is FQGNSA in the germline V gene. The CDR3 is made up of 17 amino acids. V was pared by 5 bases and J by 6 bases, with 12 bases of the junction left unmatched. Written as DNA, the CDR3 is TGTGCCAGCAGCCTAGAGATTGGACTAGCGGGGGTTAAGACCCAGTACTTC. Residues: CASSLEIGLAGVKTQYF.

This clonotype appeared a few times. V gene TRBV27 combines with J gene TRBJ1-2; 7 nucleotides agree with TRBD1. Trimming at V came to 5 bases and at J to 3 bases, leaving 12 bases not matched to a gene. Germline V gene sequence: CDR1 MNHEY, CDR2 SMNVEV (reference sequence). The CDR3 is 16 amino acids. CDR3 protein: CASSQEQGPRYYGYTF. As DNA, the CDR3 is TGTGCCAGCAGTCAGGAACAGGGGCCGCGGTACTATGGCTACACCTTC.

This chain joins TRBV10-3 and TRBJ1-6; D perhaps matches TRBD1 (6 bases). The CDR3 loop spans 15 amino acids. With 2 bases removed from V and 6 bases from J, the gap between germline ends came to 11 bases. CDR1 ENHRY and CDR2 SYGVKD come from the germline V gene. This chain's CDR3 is CAISEGGRRNSPLHF. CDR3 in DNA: TGTGCCATCAGTGAGGGGGGGCGGCGTAATTCACCCCTCCACTTT.

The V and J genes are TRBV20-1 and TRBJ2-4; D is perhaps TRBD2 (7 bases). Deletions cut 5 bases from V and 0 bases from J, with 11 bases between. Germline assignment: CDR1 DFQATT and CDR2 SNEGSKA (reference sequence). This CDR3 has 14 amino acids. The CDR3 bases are TGCAGTGCTTGGGGGGGCCTAGCCAAAAACATTCAGTACTTC. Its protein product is CSAWGGLAKNIQYF.

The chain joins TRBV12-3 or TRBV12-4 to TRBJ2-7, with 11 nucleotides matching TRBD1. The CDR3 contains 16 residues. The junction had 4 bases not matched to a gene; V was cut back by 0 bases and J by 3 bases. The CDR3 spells CASSLAPGQGVYEQYF. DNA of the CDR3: TGTGCCAGCAGTTTAGCACCGGGACAGGGGGTCTACGAGCAGTACTTC.

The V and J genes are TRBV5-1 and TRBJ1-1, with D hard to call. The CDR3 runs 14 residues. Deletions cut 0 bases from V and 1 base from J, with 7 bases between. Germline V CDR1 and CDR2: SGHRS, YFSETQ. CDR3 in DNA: TGCGCCAGCAGCTTGGATACAGCGAACACTGAAGCTTTCTTT. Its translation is CASSLDTANTEAFF.